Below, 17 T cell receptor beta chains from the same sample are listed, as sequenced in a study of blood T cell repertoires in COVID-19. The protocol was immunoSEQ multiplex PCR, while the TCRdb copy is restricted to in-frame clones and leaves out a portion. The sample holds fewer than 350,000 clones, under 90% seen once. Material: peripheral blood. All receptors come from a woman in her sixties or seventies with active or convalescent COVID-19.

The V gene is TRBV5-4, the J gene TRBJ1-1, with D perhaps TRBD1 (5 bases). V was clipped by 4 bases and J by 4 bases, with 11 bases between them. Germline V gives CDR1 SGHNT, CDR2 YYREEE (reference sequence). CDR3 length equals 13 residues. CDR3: CASSHRFGTEAFF. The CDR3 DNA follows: TGTGCCAGCAGCCACAGGTTTGGCACTGAAGCTTTCTTT.

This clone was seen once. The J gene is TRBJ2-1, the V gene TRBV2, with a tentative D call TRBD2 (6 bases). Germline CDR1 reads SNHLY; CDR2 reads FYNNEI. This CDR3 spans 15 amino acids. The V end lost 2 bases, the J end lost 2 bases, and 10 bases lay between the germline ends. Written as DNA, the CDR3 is TGTGCCAGCAGTGAACGGCGGGGACCCTACAATGAGCAGTTCTTC. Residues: CASSERRGPYNEQFF.

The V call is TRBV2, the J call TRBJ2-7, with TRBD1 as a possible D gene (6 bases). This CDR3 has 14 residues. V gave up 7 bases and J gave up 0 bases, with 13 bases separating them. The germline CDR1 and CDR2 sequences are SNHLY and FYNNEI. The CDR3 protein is CASTVDRNSYEQYF. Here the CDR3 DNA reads TGTGCCAGCACCGTAGACAGGAACTCCTACGAGCAGTACTTC.

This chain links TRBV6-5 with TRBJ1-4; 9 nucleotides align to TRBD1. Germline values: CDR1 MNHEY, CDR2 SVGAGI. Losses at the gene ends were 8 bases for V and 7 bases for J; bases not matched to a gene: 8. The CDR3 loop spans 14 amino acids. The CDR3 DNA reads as TGTGCCAGCCTGTTACAGGGGGCAGGTGAAAAACTGTTTTTT. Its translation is CASLLQGAGEKLFF.

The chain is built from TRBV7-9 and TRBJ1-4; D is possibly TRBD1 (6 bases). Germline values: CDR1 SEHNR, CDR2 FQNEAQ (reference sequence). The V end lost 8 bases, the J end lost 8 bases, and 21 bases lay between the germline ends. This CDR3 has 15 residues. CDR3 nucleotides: TGTGCCAGCTCCCCCGGACAGACCGAGGGGGAAAAACTGTTTTTT. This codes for CASSPGQTEGEKLFF.

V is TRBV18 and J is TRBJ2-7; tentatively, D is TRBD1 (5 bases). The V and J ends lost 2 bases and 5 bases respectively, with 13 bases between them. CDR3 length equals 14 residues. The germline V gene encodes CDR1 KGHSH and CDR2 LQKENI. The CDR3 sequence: CASSPRPGLDEQYF. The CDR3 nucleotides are TGTGCCAGCTCACCAAGACCAGGGTTGGACGAGCAGTACTTC.

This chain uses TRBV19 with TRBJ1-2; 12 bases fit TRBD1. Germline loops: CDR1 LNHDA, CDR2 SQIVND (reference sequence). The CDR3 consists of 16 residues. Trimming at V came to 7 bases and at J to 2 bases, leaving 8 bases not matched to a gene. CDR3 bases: TGTGCCAGTACCCGAGTGGGACAGGGGGCGAACTATGGCTACACCTTC. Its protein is CASTRVGQGANYGYTF.

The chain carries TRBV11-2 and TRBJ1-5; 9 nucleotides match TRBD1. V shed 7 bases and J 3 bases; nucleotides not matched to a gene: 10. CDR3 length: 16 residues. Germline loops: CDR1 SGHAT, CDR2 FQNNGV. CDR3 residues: CASNSTGGSHNQPQHF. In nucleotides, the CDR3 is TGTGCCAGCAACTCCACAGGGGGCTCACACAATCAGCCCCAGCATTTT.

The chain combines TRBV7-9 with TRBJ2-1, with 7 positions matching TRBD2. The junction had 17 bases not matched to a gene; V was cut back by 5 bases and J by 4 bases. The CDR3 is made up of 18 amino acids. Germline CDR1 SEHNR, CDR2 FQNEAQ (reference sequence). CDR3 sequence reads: CASSQTKGGLADYNEQFF. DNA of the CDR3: TGTGCCAGCAGCCAAACGAAGGGCGGGCTAGCGGATTACAATGAGCAGTTCTTC.

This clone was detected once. The DNA for the CDR3 is TGTGCCAGCAGCGGGGCCAAGGTCCCAGATACGCAGTATTTT. Its translation is CASSGAKVPDTQYF. This chain links TRBV7-9 with TRBJ2-3; tentatively, D is TRBD1 (5 bases). CDR3 size: 14 residues. V was clipped by 5 bases and J by 4 bases, with 13 bases between them. In germline, CDR1 is SEHNR, CDR2 FQNEAQ (reference sequence).

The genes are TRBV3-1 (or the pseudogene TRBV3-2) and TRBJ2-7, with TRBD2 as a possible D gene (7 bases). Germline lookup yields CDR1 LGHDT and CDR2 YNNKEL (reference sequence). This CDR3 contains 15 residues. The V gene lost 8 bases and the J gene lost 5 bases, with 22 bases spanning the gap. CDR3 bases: TGTGCCAGCGAAGGGGAGGGGGGCCCATACCACGAGCAGTACTTC. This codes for CASEGEGGPYHEQYF.

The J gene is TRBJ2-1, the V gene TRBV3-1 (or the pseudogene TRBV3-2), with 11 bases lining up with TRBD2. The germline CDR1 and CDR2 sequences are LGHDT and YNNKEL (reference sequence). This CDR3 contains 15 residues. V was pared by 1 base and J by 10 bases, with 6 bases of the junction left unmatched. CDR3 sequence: CASSQVLSGGAEQFF. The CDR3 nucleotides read TGTGCCAGCAGCCAAGTGCTTAGCGGGGGGGCCGAGCAGTTCTTC.

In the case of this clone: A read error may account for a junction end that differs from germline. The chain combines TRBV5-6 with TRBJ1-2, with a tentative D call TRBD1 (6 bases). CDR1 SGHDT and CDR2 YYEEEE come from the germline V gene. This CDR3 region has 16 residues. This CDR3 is CASSLGVGQRSYGYTF. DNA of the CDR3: TGTGCCAGCAGTTTGGGGGTCGGACAGAGGAGCTATGGCTACACCTTC.

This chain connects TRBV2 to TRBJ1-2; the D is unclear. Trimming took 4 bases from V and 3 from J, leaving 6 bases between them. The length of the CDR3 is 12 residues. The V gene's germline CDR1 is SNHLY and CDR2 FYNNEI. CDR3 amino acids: CASSVSYYGYTF. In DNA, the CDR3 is TGTGCCAGCAGTGTTTCTTACTATGGCTACACCTTC.

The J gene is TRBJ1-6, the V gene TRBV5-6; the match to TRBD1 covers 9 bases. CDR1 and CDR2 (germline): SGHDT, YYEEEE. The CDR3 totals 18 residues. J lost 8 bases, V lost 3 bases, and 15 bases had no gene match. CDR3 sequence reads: CASSYATWGTGLHSPLHF. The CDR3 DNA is TGTGCCAGCAGCTATGCGACTTGGGGGACAGGGCTGCATTCACCCCTCCACTTT.

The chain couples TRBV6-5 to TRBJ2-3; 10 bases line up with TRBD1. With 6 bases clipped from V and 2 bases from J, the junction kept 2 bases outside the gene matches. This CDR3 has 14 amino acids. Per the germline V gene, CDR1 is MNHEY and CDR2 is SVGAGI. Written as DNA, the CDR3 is TGTGCCAGCAGGACAGGGGGCATCACAGATACGCAGTATTTT. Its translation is CASRTGGITDTQYF.

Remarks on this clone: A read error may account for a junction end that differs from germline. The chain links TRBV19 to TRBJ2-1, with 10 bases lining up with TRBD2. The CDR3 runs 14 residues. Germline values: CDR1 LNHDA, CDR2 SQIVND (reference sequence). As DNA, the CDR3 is TGTGTCAGTAGTGGTAGCGGGGGGTGGAATGAGCAGTTCTTC. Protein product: CVSSGSGGWNEQFF.